Listed here are 23 T cell receptor beta chains from one sample, sequenced in a study of CD8 T cell repertoires and HIV-1 epitope variants. Produced via immunoSEQ multiplex PCR; TCRdb's table is partial and in-frame only. The table includes 4,000 to 6,000 clones, about two thirds detected once. Their cognate antigens are unknown. Sequencing was done on a sample of cultured CD8+ T cells derived from PBMCs. The receptors originated from a male donor with HIV.

In DNA, the CDR3 is TGTGCCAGTAGTCCGGGGCTAGCGGGGACCTACGAGCAGTACTTC. It is translated as CASSPGLAGTYEQYF. The V call is TRBV19, the J call TRBJ2-7; 9 bases map to TRBD2. Trimming took 5 bases from V and 2 from J; bases not matched to a gene: 7. Germline values: CDR1 LNHDA, CDR2 SQIVND (reference sequence). This CDR3 is built from 15 residues.

This clone has more than one count but fewer than ten. CDR3 in amino acids: CASSLDRGAYEQYF. CDR3 DNA sequence: TGTGCCAGCAGCTTGGACAGGGGGGCGTACGAGCAGTACTTC. The chain joins TRBV5-4 to TRBJ2-7; 8 nucleotides align to TRBD1. The V and J ends lost 0 bases and 4 bases, in that order; junction bases with no gene match: 3. This CDR3 is built from 14 residues. In germline, CDR1 is SGHNT, CDR2 YYREEE (reference sequence).

This clone was seen just once. The V call is TRBV9, the J call TRBJ1-2; perhaps TRBD1 as D (6 bases). V lost 5 bases and J lost 0, with 14 bases in between. Germline V gene data show CDR1 as SGDLS and CDR2 as YYNGEE. This CDR3 is 15 amino acids long. CDR3 in DNA: TGTGCCAGCAGTCGGACAGCCGGGGCTAACTATGGCTACACCTTC. This gives the protein CASSRTAGANYGYTF.

The chain joins TRBV29-1 to TRBJ1-1; the match to TRBD1 covers 8 bases. Germline trimming cut 7 bases from V and 6 bases from J; bases unmatched to any gene: 10. Germline CDR1 and CDR2: SQVTM and ANQGSEA. This CDR3 spans 13 amino acids. Here the CDR3 reads CSGTGPEEAEAFF. The CDR3 coding sequence is TGCAGCGGGACAGGGCCGGAGGAGGCTGAAGCTTTCTTT.

This chain joins TRBV6-5 and TRBJ2-7; D may be TRBD1 (5 bases). Between the trimmed V and J ends, which lost 5 bases and 6 bases, there was a span of 11 bases. CDR3 length: 12 residues. Germline assignment: CDR1 MNHEY and CDR2 SVGAGI. CDR3 sequence: CASSLTGLEQYF. CDR3 nucleotides: TGTGCCAGCAGTCTCACAGGCCTCGAGCAGTACTTC.

The V call is TRBV9, the J call TRBJ1-3; D possibly corresponds to TRBD1 (5 bases). This CDR3 has 15 residues. Germline values: CDR1 SGDLS, CDR2 YYNGEE. Between the trimmed V and J ends, which lost 4 bases and 0 bases, there was a span of 11 bases. Written as DNA, the CDR3 is TGTGCCAGCAGCCCCGGACAAGTCTCTGGAAACACCATATATTTT. Its protein is CASSPGQVSGNTIYF.

The chain links TRBV9 to TRBJ1-6; D uncertain. This CDR3 contains 14 residues. Germline V CDR1 and CDR2: SGDLS, YYNGEE. V lost 0 bases, J lost 7 bases, and 8 bases lay in between. CDR3 in DNA: TGTGCCAGCAGCGTAGGAGTGAGGAATTCACCCCTCCACTTT. It is translated as CASSVGVRNSPLHF. Full variable domain (rest looked up from reference TRBV9 and TRBJ1-6): DSGVTQTPKHLITATGQRVTLRCSPRSGDLSVYWYQQSLDQGLQFLIQYYNGEERAKGNILERFSAQQFPDLHSELNLSSLELGDSALYFCASSVGVRNSPLHFGNGTRLTVT.

This clone was seen a handful of times. V usage is TRBV2 and J usage is TRBJ2-7; D unclear. V was shortened by 3 bases and J by 0 bases, with 12 bases between the two germline ends. Germline CDR1 and CDR2: SNHLY and FYNNEI. CDR3 size: 15 residues. CDR3 residues: CASSDVPTLSYEQYF. The CDR3 DNA follows: TGTGCCAGCAGTGACGTCCCGACCCTCTCCTACGAGCAGTACTTC.

The chain is built from TRBV6-5 and TRBJ1-5, with 7 bases fitting TRBD1. CDR3 length: 15 amino acids. The ends lost 0 bases at V and 8 bases at J; junction bases unmatched: 7. Per germline, CDR1 MNHEY and CDR2 SVGAGI. The CDR3 protein is CASSYSRQGNEPQHF. CDR3 nucleotides: TGTGCCAGCAGTTACTCGCGACAGGGTAATGAGCCCCAGCATTTT.

The chain combines TRBV5-4 with TRBJ1-2; D possibly corresponds to TRBD1 (5 bases). The CDR3 length is 13 residues. Germline V lookup: CDR1 SGHNT, CDR2 YYREEE (reference sequence). V lost 5 bases, J lost 7 bases, and 15 bases lay in between. CDR3: CASSLGVQLGYTF. In DNA, the CDR3 is TGTGCCAGCAGTCTGGGGGTACAGCTTGGCTACACCTTC.

V and J are TRBV28 and TRBJ1-3, with no clear D. V gave up 6 bases and J gave up 2 bases, with 8 bases separating them. This CDR3 comprises 13 residues. Germline V CDR1 and CDR2: MDHEN, SYDVKM. CDR3 region: CASSPRPGNTIYF. DNA of the CDR3: TGTGCCAGCAGCCCAAGGCCTGGAAACACCATATATTTT.

This chain connects TRBV7-2 to TRBJ2-1, with a possible D match to TRBD2 (5 bases). Trimming cost V 4 bases and J 5 bases, with 12 bases left between them. Germline V gene data show CDR1 as SGHTA and CDR2 as FQGNSA. This CDR3 is built from 14 residues. The CDR3 loop is CASSSLLGNNEQFF. The CDR3 DNA sequence: TGTGCCAGCAGCTCGCTACTAGGCAACAATGAGCAGTTCTTC.

This chain connects TRBV6-6 to TRBJ2-7; D perhaps matches TRBD2 (6 bases). Trimming removed 2 bases from V and 6 bases from J, with 8 bases in between. The CDR3 is made up of 12 amino acids. Germline CDR1 and CDR2: MNHNY and SVGAGI (reference sequence). CDR3 nucleotides: TGTGCCAGCAGTTACGGGGGAGGCGAGCAGTACTTC. Amino acid sequence: CASSYGGGEQYF.

The table lists this clone with a few counts. V is TRBV13 and J is TRBJ2-7; D is unresolved. Germline V gene lookup returns CDR1 PRHDT and CDR2 FYEKMQ (reference sequence). V gave up 2 bases and J gave up 0 bases, with 14 bases separating them. This CDR3 region has 16 residues. DNA for the CDR3: TGTGCCAGCAGCTTAAATATAGGCCAGAGCTCCTACGAGCAGTACTTC. Residues: CASSLNIGQSSYEQYF. Variable domain in full (rest from reference TRBV13 and TRBJ2-7): AAGVIQSPRHLIKEKRETATLKCYPIPRHDTVYWYQQGPGQDPQFLISFYEKMQSDKGSIPDRFSAQQFSDYHSELNMSSLELGDSALYFCASSLNIGQSSYEQYFGPGTRLTVT.

V gene TRBV7-9 combines with J gene TRBJ2-5; D unclear. CDR3 length: 14 amino acids. Germline CDR1 SEHNR, CDR2 FQNEAQ (reference sequence). Trimming left V 1 base short and J 0 bases short, with 6 bases between. The CDR3 sequence: CASSLDRYQETQYF. CDR3 coding DNA: TGTGCCAGCAGCTTAGATCGTTACCAAGAGACCCAGTACTTC.

This chain connects TRBV10-3 to TRBJ2-5, with D hard to call. V shed 6 bases and J shed 1 base, with 9 bases lying between them. Germline V gene sequence: CDR1 ENHRY, CDR2 SYGVKD. CDR3 length: 13 residues. The CDR3 is CAISLTSQETQYF. The CDR3 DNA follows: TGTGCCATCAGCCTGACTTCCCAAGAGACCCAGTACTTC.

V usage is TRBV13 and J usage is TRBJ2-3; D possibly uses TRBD1 or TRBD2 (6 bases each). V lost 0 bases, J lost 7 bases, and 17 bases lay in between. CDR3 length equals 16 residues. Germline assignment: CDR1 PRHDT and CDR2 FYEKMQ (reference sequence). CDR3 coding DNA: TGTGCCAGCAGCTTAGGCCGACAAGGGGGGCCATATACGCAGTATTTT. It is translated as CASSLGRQGGPYTQYF. Full variable domain (remainder filled in from reference TRBV13 and TRBJ2-3): AAGVIQSPRHLIKEKRETATLKCYPIPRHDTVYWYQQGPGQDPQFLISFYEKMQSDKGSIPDRFSAQQFSDYHSELNMSSLELGDSALYFCASSLGRQGGPYTQYFGPGTRLTVL.

The chain is built from TRBV4-3 and TRBJ1-1; no reliable D call. This CDR3 has 15 residues. V lost 0 bases to trimming and J lost 11 bases, with 19 bases between them. The germline gives CDR1 LGHNA, CDR2 YSLEER. The CDR3 DNA follows: TGCGCCAGCAGCCAAGATAAGTCAGGACGAAGACACGCTTTCTTT. Amino acids: CASSQDKSGRRHAFF.

The chain has TRBV28 and TRBJ2-7, with TRBD1 as a possible D gene (6 bases). Germline V gives CDR1 MDHEN, CDR2 SYDVKM. The ends were cut back, 1 base at V and 2 bases at J, with 9 bases in the middle. The CDR3 is made up of 14 amino acids. The CDR3 bases are TGTGCCAGCAGTTTATCCAGGGGAGCCTACGAGCAGTACTTC. Its translation is CASSLSRGAYEQYF. Using reference TRBV28 and TRBJ2-7 for the parts outside the CDR3, the full variable domain is DVKVTQSSRYLVKRTGEKVFLECVQDMDHENMFWYRQDPGLGLRLIYFSYDVKMKEKGDIPEGYSVSREKKERFSLILESASTNQTSMYLCASSLSRGAYEQYFGPGTRLTVT.

The V gene is TRBV5-1, the J gene TRBJ2-7; no firm D call. Trimming stripped 4 bases from V and 3 bases from J, with 8 bases between. CDR3 size: 12 residues. Germline CDR1 is SGHRS and CDR2 is YFSETQ. The CDR3 region is CASSPPDYEQYF. CDR3 bases: TGCGCCAGCAGCCCACCCGACTACGAGCAGTACTTC. The entire variable domain, with the rest obtained from reference TRBV5-1 and TRBJ2-7, is as follows: KAGVTQTPRYLIKTRGQQVTLSCSPISGHRSVSWYQQTPGQGLQFLFEYFSETQRNKGNFPGRFSGRQFSNSRSEMNVSTLELGDSALYLCASSPPDYEQYFGPGTRLTVT.

This clone has just one count. This rearrangement joins TRBV6-5 to TRBJ2-1; 8 bases fit TRBD2. This CDR3 region has 12 residues. The junction had 7 bases not matched to a gene; V was cut back by 6 bases and J by 12 bases. Germline lookup yields CDR1 MNHEY and CDR2 SVGAGI. CDR3: CASRERELGQFF. Written as DNA, the CDR3 is TGTGCCAGCAGAGAGCGGGAGCTCGGGCAGTTCTTC.

V usage is TRBV25-1 and J usage is TRBJ2-6; D is ambiguous. The V end was cut by 2 bases, the J end by 0 bases, with 2 bases between. Germline V lookup: CDR1 MGHDK, CDR2 SYGVNS. The CDR3 has 14 amino acids. The CDR3 coding sequence is TGTGCCAGCAGTGAAGGCTCTGGGGCCAACGTCCTGACTTTC. Translated, it gives CASSEGSGANVLTF.

This clone showed up just a few times. The V call is TRBV5-4, the J call TRBJ2-3; D gene ambiguous. In germline, CDR1 is SGHNT, CDR2 YYREEE (reference sequence). Trimming pared 0 bases from V and 7 bases from J, leaving 12 bases between. The CDR3 consists of 14 residues. CDR3 sequence reads: CASSLVLDRHTQYF. CDR3 DNA: TGTGCCAGCAGCTTGGTTTTAGACCGCCATACGCAGTATTTT.